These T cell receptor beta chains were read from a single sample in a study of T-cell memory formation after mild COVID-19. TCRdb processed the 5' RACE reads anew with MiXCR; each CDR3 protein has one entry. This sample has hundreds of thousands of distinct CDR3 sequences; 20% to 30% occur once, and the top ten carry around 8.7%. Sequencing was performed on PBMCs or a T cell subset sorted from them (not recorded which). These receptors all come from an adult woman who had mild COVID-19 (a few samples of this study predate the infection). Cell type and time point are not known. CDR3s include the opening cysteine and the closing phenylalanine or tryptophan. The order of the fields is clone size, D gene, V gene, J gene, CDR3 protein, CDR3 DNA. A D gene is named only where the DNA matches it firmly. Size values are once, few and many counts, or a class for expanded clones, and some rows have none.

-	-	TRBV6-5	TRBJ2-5	CASSYGGGLAETQYF	TGTGCCAGCAGTTACGGGGGGGGGCTAGCAGAGACCCAGTACTTC
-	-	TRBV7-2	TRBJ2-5	CASSLETGRTRETQYF	TGTGCCAGCAGCTTAGAGACAGGGAGGACTAGGGAGACCCAGTACTTC
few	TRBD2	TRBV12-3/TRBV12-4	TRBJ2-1	CASSSPLAGVNNEQFF	TGTGCCAGCAGTTCCCCTCTAGCGGGGGTTAACAATGAGCAGTTCTTC
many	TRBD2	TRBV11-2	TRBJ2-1	CASSFTGTSAYNEQFF	TGTGCCAGCAGCTTCACCGGGACTAGCGCGTACAATGAGCAGTTCTTC
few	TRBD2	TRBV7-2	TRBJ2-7	CASSLVAGEFEQYF	TGTGCCAGCAGCTTAGTGGCGGGAGAGTTTGAGCAGTACTTC
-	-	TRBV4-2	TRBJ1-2	CASSQPGRGDYGYTF	TGTGCCAGCAGCCAGCCTGGGAGGGGGGACTATGGCTACACCTTC
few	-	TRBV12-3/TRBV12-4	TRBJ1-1	CASSPTWAPFYAFF	TGTGCCAGCAGTCCCACTTGGGCCCCCTTCTACGCTTTCTTT
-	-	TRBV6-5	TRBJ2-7	CASSYSLSYEQYF	TGTGCCAGCAGTTACTCCCTGTCCTACGAGCAGTACTTC
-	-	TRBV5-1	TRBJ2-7	CASSFQDRYPYEQYF	TGCGCCAGCAGCTTCCAAGACAGGTACCCCTACGAGCAGTACTTC
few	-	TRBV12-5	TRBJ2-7	CASGIFGGGGTTYEQYF	TGTGCTAGTGGTATATTCGGTGGAGGGGGCACAACCTACGAGCAGTACTTC
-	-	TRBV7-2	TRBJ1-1	CASSLGGEATEAFF	TGTGCCAGCAGCCTAGGGGGGGAGGCCACTGAAGCTTTCTTT
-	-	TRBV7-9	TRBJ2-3	CASSRIITDTQYF	TGTGCCAGCAGCCGCATAATCACAGATACGCAGTATTTT
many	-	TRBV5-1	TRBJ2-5	CASSLPEETQYF	TGCGCCAGCAGCTTGCCGGAAGAGACCCAGTACTTC
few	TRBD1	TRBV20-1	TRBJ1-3	CSASISDRQGGNTIYF	TGCAGTGCTAGTATTAGCGACCGACAGGGAGGAAACACCATATATTTT
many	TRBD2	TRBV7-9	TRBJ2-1	CASSPSGRAVRNEQFF	TGTGCCAGCAGCCCTAGCGGGAGGGCCGTTCGTAATGAGCAGTTCTTC
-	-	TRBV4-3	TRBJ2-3	CASSLIDGKTDTQYF	TGCGCCAGCAGCCTCATAGACGGCAAAACAGATACGCAGTATTTT
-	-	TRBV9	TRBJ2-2	CASSVGRGRPNTGELFF	TGTGCCAGCAGCGTTGGCAGGGGCCGACCCAACACCGGGGAGCTGTTTTTT
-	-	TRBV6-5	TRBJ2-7	CASSYGANGYEQYF	TGTGCCAGCAGTTACGGCGCAAATGGGTACGAGCAGTACTTC
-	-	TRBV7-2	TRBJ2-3	CASSLGGQTTDTQYF	TGTGCCAGCAGCTTAGGCGGGCAGACCACAGATACGCAGTATTTT
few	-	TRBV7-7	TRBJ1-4	CASSSGPAGKLFF	TGTGCCAGCAGCTCGGGACCTGCAGGAAAACTGTTTTTT
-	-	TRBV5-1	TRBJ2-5	CASSLGAGEAETQYF	TGCGCCAGCAGCTTAGGGGCAGGGGAGGCCGAGACCCAGTACTTC
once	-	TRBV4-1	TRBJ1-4	CASSQELTGRLEKLFF	TGCGCCAGCAGCCAAGAATTGACAGGACGGCTTGAAAAACTGTTTTTT
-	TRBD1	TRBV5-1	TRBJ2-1	CASSTSLQGANEQFF	TGCGCCAGCAGCACCAGTCTCCAGGGGGCCAATGAGCAGTTCTTC
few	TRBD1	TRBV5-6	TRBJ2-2	CASSLPGTVTGELFF	TGTGCCAGCAGCTTGCCTGGGACAGTCACCGGGGAGCTGTTTTTT
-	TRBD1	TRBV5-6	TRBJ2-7	CASSRTGTASSYEQYF	TGTGCCAGCAGCCGAACCGGGACAGCAAGCTCCTACGAGCAGTACTTC
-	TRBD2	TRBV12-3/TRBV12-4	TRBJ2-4	CASSPARVAGGPVKNIQYF	TGTGCCAGCAGCCCCGCCAGGGTAGCGGGGGGGCCTGTCAAAAACATTCAGTACTTC
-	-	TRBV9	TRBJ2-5	CASSVEGRFQETQYF	TGTGCCAGCAGCGTAGAGGGACGCTTCCAAGAGACCCAGTACTTC
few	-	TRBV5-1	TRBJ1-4	CASRDEGAEKLFF	TGCGCCAGCAGGGATGAAGGGGCAGAAAAACTGTTTTTT
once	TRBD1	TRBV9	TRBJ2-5	CASSSTGTGGGETQYF	TGTGCCAGCAGCTCAACCGGGACAGGGGGCGGGGAGACCCAGTACTTC
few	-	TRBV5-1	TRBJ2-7	CASSLRDTYEQYF	TGCGCCAGCAGCTTGAGAGACACCTACGAGCAGTACTTC
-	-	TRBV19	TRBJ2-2	CASTRGGELFF	TGTGCCAGTACCCGGGGGGGGGAGCTGTTTTTT
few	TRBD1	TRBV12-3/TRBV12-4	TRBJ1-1	CASSRGQGRSAEAFF	TGTGCCAGCAGTCGGGGACAGGGAAGATCGGCTGAAGCTTTCTTT
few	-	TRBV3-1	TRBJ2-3	CASSQDGGGLYF	TGTGCCAGCAGCCAAGATGGGGGGGGCCTTTATTTT
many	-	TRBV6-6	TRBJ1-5	CASSSQYRDSDQPQHF	TGTGCCAGCAGTTCACAATACCGGGACTCCGATCAGCCCCAGCATTTT
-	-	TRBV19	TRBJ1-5	CASSVGFDQPQHF	TGTGCCAGTAGTGTCGGGTTCGATCAGCCCCAGCATTTT
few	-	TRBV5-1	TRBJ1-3	CASSQTFRRTRAGNTIYF	TGCGCCAGCAGCCAAACCTTTAGACGGACACGAGCTGGAAACACCATATATTTT
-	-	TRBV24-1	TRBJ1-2	CATSDTRRGEGGYTF	TGTGCCACCAGTGACACCCGCCGAGGGGAGGGTGGCTACACCTTC
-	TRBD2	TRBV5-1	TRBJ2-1	CASSLEGLGRNEQFF	TGCGCCAGCAGCTTGGAGGGACTAGGACGGAATGAGCAGTTCTTC
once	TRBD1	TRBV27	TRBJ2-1	CASSLRTGNYNEQFF	TGTGCCAGCAGTTTAAGGACAGGGAATTACAATGAGCAGTTCTTC
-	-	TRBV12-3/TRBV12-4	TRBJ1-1	CASRRTDAEAFF	TGTGCCAGCAGAAGGACGGACGCTGAAGCTTTCTTT
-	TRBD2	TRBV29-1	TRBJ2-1	CSVRGSVYNEQFF	TGCAGCGTTCGCGGGAGCGTTTACAATGAGCAGTTCTTC
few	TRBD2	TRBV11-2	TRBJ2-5	CASSQGVGLAAQGTQYF	TGTGCCAGCAGTCAGGGGGTGGGACTAGCAGCTCAAGGGACCCAGTACTTC
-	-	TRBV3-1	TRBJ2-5	CASSHGGRVLQETQYF	TGTGCCAGCAGCCATGGGGGGCGCGTCCTTCAAGAGACCCAGTACTTC
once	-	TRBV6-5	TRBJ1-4	CASRTGREKLFF	TGTGCCAGCAGGACGGGCAGGGAAAAACTGTTTTTT
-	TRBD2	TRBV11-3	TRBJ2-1	CASSELADYNEQFF	TGTGCCAGCAGCGAACTAGCGGACTACAATGAGCAGTTCTTC
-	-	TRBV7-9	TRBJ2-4	CASHTRVGIQYF	TGTGCCAGCCATACCAGGGTCGGCATTCAGTACTTC
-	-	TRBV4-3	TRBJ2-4	CASSQAGAKNIQYF	TGCGCCAGCAGCCAAGCCGGGGCTAAAAACATTCAGTACTTC
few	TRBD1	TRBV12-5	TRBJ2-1	CASGLKGQGAWNEQFF	TGTGCTAGTGGTTTGAAAGGACAGGGGGCGTGGAATGAGCAGTTCTTC
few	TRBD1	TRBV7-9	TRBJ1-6	CASSPVTGVLSPLHF	TGTGCCAGCAGCCCCGTGACAGGGGTTTTGTCACCCCTCCACTTT
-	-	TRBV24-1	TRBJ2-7	CATSDFRDPLEQYF	TGTGCCACCAGTGATTTCCGGGACCCCCTCGAGCAGTACTTC
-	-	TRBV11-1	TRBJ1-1	CASSPRAGFNAEAFF	TGTGCCAGCAGTCCGAGGGCAGGTTTCAACGCTGAAGCTTTCTTT
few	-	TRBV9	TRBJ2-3	CASSVAPPSDTQYF	TGTGCCAGCAGCGTAGCTCCCCCTTCAGATACGCAGTATTTT
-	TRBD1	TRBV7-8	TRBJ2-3	CASRSTGAVGLRNTQYF	TGTGCCAGCAGATCGACAGGGGCCGTTGGGTTGCGGAATACGCAGTATTTT
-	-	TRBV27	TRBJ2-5	CASSPLSAGQETQYF	TGTGCCAGCAGTCCCCTTTCGGCAGGTCAAGAGACCCAGTACTTC
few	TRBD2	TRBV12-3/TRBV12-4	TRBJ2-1	CASRVGLAGGPSYNEQFF	TGTGCCAGCAGGGTCGGACTAGCGGGAGGGCCCTCCTACAATGAGCAGTTCTTC
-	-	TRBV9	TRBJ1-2	CASSVDRGGAYGYTF	TGTGCCAGCAGCGTAGATCGAGGTGGTGCCTATGGCTACACCTTC
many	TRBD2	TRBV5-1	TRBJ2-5	CASSLGLAGGETQYF	TGTGCCAGCAGCTTAGGGCTAGCGGGAGGAGAGACCCAGTACTTC
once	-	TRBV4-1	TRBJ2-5	CASSQVIGAGVRETQYF	TGCGCCAGCAGCCAAGTGATTGGGGCGGGCGTTCGAGAGACCCAGTACTTC
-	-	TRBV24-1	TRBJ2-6	CATRNGANVLTF	TGTGCCACCAGGAACGGGGCCAACGTCCTGACTTTC
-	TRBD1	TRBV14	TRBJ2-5	CASSHIQGAGETQYF	TGTGCCAGCAGCCACATCCAGGGGGCTGGAGAGACCCAGTACTTC